Sequencing of this T cell receptor (beta chain) was carried out in a study of vaccination and CD4 T cells after COVID-19. Study-wide background: The convalescents comprised six males and four females, two of them Hispanic. Study results and limitations: Clonotypes reactive to SARS-CoV-2 had a median that went up from roughly 21 to 40, but not significantly.

Turning to this clonotype: As yet, its antigen is unknown.

The treatment: approximately nine-day PBMC culture with coronavirus spike peptide pools or control peptides (ViraFEST assay). Every well contained approximately 2 million PBMCs, which were grown with around 9.8 IU/ml IL-2 and 9 to 10 ug/ml peptide pools. An Oncomine TCR Beta short-read assay was used to sequence the DNA from cultured CD4+ T cells. The template was genomic DNA from cultured CD4+ T cells. One entry per CDR3 protein results from TCRdb running MiXCR on the PCR reads. Counted here are 9,500 to 11,000 distinct CDR3 sequences, around 23% occurring once; the ten biggest clones make up 24%. The clonotype originates from a human donor who had recovered from COVID-19. Sequencing used CD4+ T cells from blood, cultured in vitro, obtained after SARS-CoV-2 vaccination.

The CDR3 region is CASSLGLDREAFF. CDR3 bases: TGTGCCAGCAGCTTGGGGTTGGACAGGGAAGCTTTCTTT. The chain uses TRBV5-4 and TRBJ1-1, with 7 bases matching TRBD1. J lost 8 bases, V lost 0 bases, and 4 bases had no gene match. CDR3 length: 13 residues. From germline, CDR1 is SGHNT and CDR2 YYREEE (reference sequence).